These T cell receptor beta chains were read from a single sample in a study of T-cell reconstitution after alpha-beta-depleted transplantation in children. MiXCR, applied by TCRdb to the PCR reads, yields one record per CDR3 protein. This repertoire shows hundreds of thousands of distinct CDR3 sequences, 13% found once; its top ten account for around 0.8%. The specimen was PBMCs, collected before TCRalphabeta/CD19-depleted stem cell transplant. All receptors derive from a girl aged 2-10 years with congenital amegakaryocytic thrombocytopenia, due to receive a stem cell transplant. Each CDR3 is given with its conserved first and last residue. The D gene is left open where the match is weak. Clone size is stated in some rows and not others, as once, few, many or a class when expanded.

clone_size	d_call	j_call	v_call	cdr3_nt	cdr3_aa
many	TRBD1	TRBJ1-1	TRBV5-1	TGCGCCAGCAGCGGGGGGACAGGGAACACTGAAGCTTTCTTT	CASSGGTGNTEAFF
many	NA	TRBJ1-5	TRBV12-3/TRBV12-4	TGTGCCAGCAGTTTTGATGGGCTACATCAGCCCCAGCATTTT	CASSFDGLHQPQHF
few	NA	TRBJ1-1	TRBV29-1	TGCAGCGCCGAACCACCGGAGAACACTGAAGCTTTCTTT	CSAEPPENTEAFF
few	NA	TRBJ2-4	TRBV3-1	TGTGCCAGCAGCCAAGAGGGAGGAGTGGGCCCAAAGTACTTC	CASSQEGGVGPKYF
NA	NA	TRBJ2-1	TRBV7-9	TGTGCCAGCCCAGACCTCCGGACCTTGTCCTACAATGAGCAGTTCTTC	CASPDLRTLSYNEQFF
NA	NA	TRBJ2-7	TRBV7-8	TGTGCCAGCAGGGCGGTGAGTTCCTACGAGCAGTACTTC	CASRAVSSYEQYF
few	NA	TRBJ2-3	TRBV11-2	TGTGCCAGCAGCTTGACCCCGACCCCCGGGTTAGCAGATACGCAGTATTTT	CASSLTPTPGLADTQYF
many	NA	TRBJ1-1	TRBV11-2	TGTGCCAGCAGCTCGGACACACACACTGAAGCTTTCTTT	CASSSDTHTEAFF
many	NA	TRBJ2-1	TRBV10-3	TGTGCCATCAGTGAGGTTGGAGCCGAGCAGTTCTTC	CAISEVGAEQFF
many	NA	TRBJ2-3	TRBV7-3	TGTGCCAGCAGCTTACTGCCCACAGATACGCAGTATTTT	CASSLLPTDTQYF
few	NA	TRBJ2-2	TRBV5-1	TGCGCCAGCAGCCAAGGGACCGGCGCCGGGGAGCTGTTTTTT	CASSQGTGAGELFF
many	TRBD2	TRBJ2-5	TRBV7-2	TGTGCCAGCAGCTTAGAGGGACTAGCGGAAGAGACCCAGTACTTC	CASSLEGLAEETQYF
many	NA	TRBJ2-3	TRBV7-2	TGTGCCAGCACCAAACCACGGGTCAGCACAGATACGCAGTATTTT	CASTKPRVSTDTQYF
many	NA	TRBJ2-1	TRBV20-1	TGCAGTGCTAGGGGGACGGTCGTTGAGGAGCAGTTCTTC	CSARGTVVEEQFF
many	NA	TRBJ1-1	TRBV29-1	TGCAGCGTTGAAAGTCAGGTGAACACTGAAGCTTTCTTT	CSVESQVNTEAFF
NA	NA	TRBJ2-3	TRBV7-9	TGTGCCAGCAGTGGCGGGTTTAGCACAGATACGCAGTATTTT	CASSGGFSTDTQYF
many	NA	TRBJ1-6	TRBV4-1	TGCGCCAGCAGACAGACAGACCTGAATTCACCCCTCCACTTT	CASRQTDLNSPLHF
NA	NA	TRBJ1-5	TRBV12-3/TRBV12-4	TGTGCCAGCAGTGGTCAGGGGAATAGCAATCAGCCCCAGCATTTT	CASSGQGNSNQPQHF
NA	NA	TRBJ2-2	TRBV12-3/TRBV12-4	TGTGCCAGCAGTTTAGCGTGGGAAGGAGGGACCGGGGAGCTGTTTTTT	CASSLAWEGGTGELFF
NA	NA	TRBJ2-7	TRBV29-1	TGCAGCGTTGTGGCAGGTCGCTACGAGCAGTACTTC	CSVVAGRYEQYF
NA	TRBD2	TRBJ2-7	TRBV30	TGTGCCTGCCCTCGGACTAGCGACTCCTCCGAGCAGTACTTC	CACPRTSDSSEQYF
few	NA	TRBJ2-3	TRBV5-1	TGCGCCAGCAGCTTGTTCTCGTCTAGCACAGATACGCAGTATTTT	CASSLFSSSTDTQYF
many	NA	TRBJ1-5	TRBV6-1	TGTGCCAGCAGTGAAGTAGGGCCTCAGCCCCAGCATTTT	CASSEVGPQPQHF
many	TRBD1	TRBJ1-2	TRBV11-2	TGTGCCAGCAGCTTAGAGAGGGGGCGAGGTGTTAACTATGGCTACACCTTC	CASSLERGRGVNYGYTF
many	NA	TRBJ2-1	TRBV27	TGTGCCAGCACTAACCAGGGGTATGTTGATGAGCAGTTCTTC	CASTNQGYVDEQFF
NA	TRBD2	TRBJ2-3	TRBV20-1	TGCAGTGTTAAGCGGGAAGTGGCAGATACGCAGTATTTT	CSVKREVADTQYF
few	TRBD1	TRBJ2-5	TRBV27	TGTGCCAGCAGTTTGTGGGGGACAGTCCAAGAGACCCAGTACTTC	CASSLWGTVQETQYF
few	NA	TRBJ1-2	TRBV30	TGTGCCTGGAGTTCCAACTATGGCTACACCTTC	CAWSSNYGYTF
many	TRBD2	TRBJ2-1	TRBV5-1	TGCGCCAGCAGCTCCATGCGGGGGGGGAGAAGTTACAATGAGCAGTTCTTC	CASSSMRGGRSYNEQFF
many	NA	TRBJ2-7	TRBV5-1	TGCGCCAGCAGCTTGAGCCCACTCCCTCTCTACGAGCAGTACTTC	CASSLSPLPLYEQYF
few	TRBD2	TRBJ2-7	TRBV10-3	TGTGCCATCAGTGGGGGACTAGCGGAATCCTACGAGCAGTACTTC	CAISGGLAESYEQYF
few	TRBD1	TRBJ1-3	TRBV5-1	TGCGCCAGCAGCTTAGAGAGACAGGGCCACTCTGGAAACACCATATATTTT	CASSLERQGHSGNTIYF
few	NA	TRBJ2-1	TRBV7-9	TGTGCCAGCAGCGCCCCGGAGCACCTCTACAATGAGCAGTTCTTC	CASSAPEHLYNEQFF
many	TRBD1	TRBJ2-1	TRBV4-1	TGCGCCAGCAGCGACTCAGGGGGTATCCCCAATGAGCAGTTCTTC	CASSDSGGIPNEQFF
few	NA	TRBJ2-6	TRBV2	TGTGCCAGCAGTGCCGGCAGAGACTCTGGGGCCAACGTCCTGACTTTC	CASSAGRDSGANVLTF
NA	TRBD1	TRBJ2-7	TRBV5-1	TGCGCCAGCAGCTGGGACAGGGGTCCCTACGAGCAGTACTTC	CASSWDRGPYEQYF
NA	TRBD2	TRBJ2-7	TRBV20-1	TGCAGTACTCAGGTGGCGGGAGTAGAGCAGTACTTC	CSTQVAGVEQYF
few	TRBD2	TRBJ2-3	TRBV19	TGTGCCAGTAGTCTAAGGACTAGCGGGATGGCAGATACGCAGTATTTT	CASSLRTSGMADTQYF
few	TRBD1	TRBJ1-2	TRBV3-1	TGTGCCAGCAGCCAGGAGAGACAGGGTCTCTCTGGCTACACCTTC	CASSQERQGLSGYTF
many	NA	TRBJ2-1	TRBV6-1	TGTGCCAGCACCGGTTTGTACAATGAGCAGTTCTTC	CASTGLYNEQFF
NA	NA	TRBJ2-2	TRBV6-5	TGTGCCAGCAGTTACTCGACCCATACCGGGGAGCTGTTTTTT	CASSYSTHTGELFF
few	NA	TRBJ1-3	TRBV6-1	TGTGCCAGCAGCCAGAGCGAATCCTCTGGAAACACCATATATTTT	CASSQSESSGNTIYF
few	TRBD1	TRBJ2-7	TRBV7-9	TGTGCCAGCAGCTTCGGTGTTACAGGGGACACCGAGAGTCACTTC	CASSFGVTGDTESHF
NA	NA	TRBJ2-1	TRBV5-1	TGCGCCAGCAGCTTATCAATTATGGTGGGTGAGCAGTTCTTC	CASSLSIMVGEQFF
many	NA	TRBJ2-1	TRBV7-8	TGTGCCAGCAGGGAACAGGCGGGACTCTACAATGAGCAGTTCTTC	CASREQAGLYNEQFF
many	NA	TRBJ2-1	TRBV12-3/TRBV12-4	TGTGCCAGCAGTTTATTTCTGGGTGGGATGATAAACAATGAGCAGTTCTTC	CASSLFLGGMINNEQFF
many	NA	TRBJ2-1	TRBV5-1	TGCGCCAGCAGCTTGTCCAGAGGGGCCAGCAATGAGCAGTTCTTC	CASSLSRGASNEQFF
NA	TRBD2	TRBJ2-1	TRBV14	TGTGCCAGCAGGACTAGCGGGAGGACTGAGCAGTTCTTC	CASRTSGRTEQFF
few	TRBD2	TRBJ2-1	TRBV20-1	TGCAGTGCTAACCCCCATGATCGACTAGCGGGTGTCCCCTACAATGAGCAGTTCTTC	CSANPHDRLAGVPYNEQFF
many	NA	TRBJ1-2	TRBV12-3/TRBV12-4	TGTGCCAGCAGTTCTTACAAGGACTATGGCTACACCTTC	CASSSYKDYGYTF
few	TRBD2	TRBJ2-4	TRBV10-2	TGCGCCAGCAGTGGGGCTACTAGCGGAAGACCTAGGAAAAACATTCAGTACTTC	CASSGATSGRPRKNIQYF
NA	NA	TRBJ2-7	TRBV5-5	TGTGCCAGCAGCGGCCGGGATAAGGTCTACGAGCAGTACTTC	CASSGRDKVYEQYF
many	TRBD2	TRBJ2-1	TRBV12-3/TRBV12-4	TGTGCCAGCAGTCAAGGACTAGCGGGATCGTTTTTCTTCTTCGATGAGCAGTTCTTC	CASSQGLAGSFFFFDEQFF
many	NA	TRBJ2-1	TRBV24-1	TGTGCCACCAGTGATCGCCGGGATGAGCAGTTCTTC	CATSDRRDEQFF
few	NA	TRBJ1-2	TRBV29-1	TGCAGCGTACCGGGACCTCGAGGAGGCTACACCTTC	CSVPGPRGGYTF
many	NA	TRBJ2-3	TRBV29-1	TGCAGCGTTGAAGACAGGGGTCCAGATACGCAGTATTTT	CSVEDRGPDTQYF
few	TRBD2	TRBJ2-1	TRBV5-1	TGCGCCAGCAGCCACGCCGGGACTAGCGGCTACAATGAGCAGTTCTTC	CASSHAGTSGYNEQFF
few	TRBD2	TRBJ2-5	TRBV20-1	TGCAGTGCTAGGAGCGCCCGGATCGGGACTAGCGGGAATCAAGAGACCCAGTACTTC	CSARSARIGTSGNQETQYF
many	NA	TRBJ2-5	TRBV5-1	TGCGCCAGCAGCGTACTAGCAGCCCAAGAGACCCAGTACTTC	CASSVLAAQETQYF
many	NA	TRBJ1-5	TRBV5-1	TGCGCCAGCAGTTGGGCCCCTAATCAGCCCCAGCATTTT	CASSWAPNQPQHF